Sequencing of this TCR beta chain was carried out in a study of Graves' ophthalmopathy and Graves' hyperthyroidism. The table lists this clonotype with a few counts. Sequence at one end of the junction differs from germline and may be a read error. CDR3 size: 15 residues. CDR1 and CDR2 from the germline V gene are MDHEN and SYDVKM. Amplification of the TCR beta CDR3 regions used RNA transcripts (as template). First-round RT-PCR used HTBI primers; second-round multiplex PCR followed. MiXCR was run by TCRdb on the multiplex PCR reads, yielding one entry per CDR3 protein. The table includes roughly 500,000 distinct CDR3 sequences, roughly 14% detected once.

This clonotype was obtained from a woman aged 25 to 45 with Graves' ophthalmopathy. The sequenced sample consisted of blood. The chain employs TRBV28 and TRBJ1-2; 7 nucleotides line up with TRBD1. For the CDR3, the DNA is TGTGCCAGCAGTTTGGGGACAGTCGAGGGCTATGGTTACACCTTC. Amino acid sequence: CASSLGTVEGYGYTF.